A selection of T cell receptor beta chains follows, all from one sample in a study of chemoradiotherapy in HPV16-positive cancers. Data came from immunoSEQ multiplex PCR; TCRdb stores just in-frame clones and leaves some out. Found here are approximately 6,600 clones, 80% to 90% of them singletons; the top ten hold 9%. The source was tumor tissue, collected from a patient who underwent chemoradiotherapy. Receptors were obtained from a human donor with HPV-associated anogenital cancer. CDR3s include the opening cysteine and the closing phenylalanine or tryptophan. A D gene is named only where the DNA matches it firmly.

>TRBJ2-5|-|TRBV5-8
CAVEGGQTQYF
TGTGCCGTAGAAGGAGGGCAGACCCAGTACTTC
>TRBJ2-1|-|TRBV6-5
CASSYRSSVLEQFF
TGTGCCAGCAGTTACCGGTCTAGCGTCCTTGAGCAGTTCTTC
>TRBJ1-5|-|TRBV2
CASRGGEWVNQPQHF
TGTGCCAGCAGAGGGGGAGAGTGGGTCAATCAGCCCCAGCATTTT
>TRBJ1-1|-|TRBV5-1
CASNSGGFRNTEAFF
TGCGCCAGCAATTCGGGGGGCTTTCGGAACACTGAAGCTTTCTTT
>TRBJ2-7|-|TRBV6-4
CASSAEAGSSYEQYF
TGTGCCAGCAGTGCCGAGGCAGGGTCCTCCTACGAGCAGTACTTC
>TRBJ1-4|TRBD1|TRBV7-9
CASSLGQGAGEKLFF
TGTGCCAGCAGCTTAGGGCAGGGGGCGGGTGAAAAACTGTTTTTT
>TRBJ1-2|-|TRBV29-1
CSVESGGGYTF
TGCAGCGTTGAAAGCGGGGGCGGCTACACCTTC
>TRBJ2-1|TRBD2|TRBV27
CASSPTTSGAQFF
TGTGCCAGCAGTCCTACAACTAGCGGGGCCCAGTTCTTC
>TRBJ2-1|TRBD2|TRBV9
CASSELAGVRNEQFF
TGTGCCAGCAGCGAACTAGCGGGAGTTCGGAATGAGCAGTTCTTC
>TRBJ2-3|-|TRBV6-4
CASSLTVSRGDTQYF
TGTGCCAGCAGTCTGACGGTTTCCAGAGGAGATACGCAGTATTTT
>TRBJ2-3|-|TRBV7-9
CASLEVRGATTDTQYF
TGTGCCAGCTTAGAGGTTCGCGGGGCCACCACAGATACGCAGTATTTT
>TRBJ2-7|TRBD1|TRBV27
CASSLDRGYEQYF
TGTGCCAGCAGTTTGGACAGGGGCTACGAGCAGTACTTC
>TRBJ2-2|TRBD1|TRBV7-8
CASSWDRYTGELFF
TGTGCCAGCAGCTGGGACAGATACACCGGGGAGCTGTTTTTT